This T cell receptor (beta chain) is from a study of beta chain features in type 1 diabetes. Study context: Sorted cells from all samples, numbering some 99,000,000, were examined. Study conclusions and caveats: Shorter TCRB CDR3s, moderately but significantly so, were found in Type 1 diabetes patients in all four CD4+ subsets. A potential PCR bias toward shorter templates would be equal in patient and control samples. Still unanswered here is whether HLA type influences TCRB rearrangement.

Comments on this clone: Its target is not known.

Every isolated RNA sample was fully reverse transcribed, so sequencing captured expressed TCRB transcripts. This table comes from immunoSEQ multiplex PCR, and its TCRdb copy is limited to in-frame clones, with some not included. The sample contains 300,000 or so clones, 8% of which appear only once. This receptor was obtained from a young woman in good health. Input material: central memory CD4+ T cells from blood.

The CDR3: CARTDRDGSYEQYF. The CDR3 region has the DNA TGTGCCAGGACCGACCGGGACGGCTCCTACGAGCAGTACTTC. The chain joins TRBV21-1 to TRBJ2-7. TRBV21-1 is a recognized pseudogene. The CDR3 contains 14 residues.